The clone carrying this T cell receptor beta chain was counted between two and nine times. A much larger clone lies one base from this, so it may be a read error. The data were taken from a study of blood T cells in healthy people across ages. Using a J-beta primer mix together with a sample-barcoded 5' primer, a second PCR was run for about 7 to 12 cycles. MiXCR, run by TCRdb on the 5' RACE reads, gives a single entry per CDR3 protein. This table has 900,000 to 950,000 distinct CDR3 sequences, 25% to 30% appearing once. The length of the CDR3 is 17 residues. The germline V gene has CDR1 MGHRA and CDR2 YSYEKL. The same sample was also used in a study of T cells of mothers and their children. That work contributes: Per child, roughly 3 million TCR beta CDR3 reads were obtained, against over 9.5 million per mother.

This sequence originates from a middle-aged woman in good health. Sequencing input: blood. The chain is built from TRBV4-1 and TRBJ2-7, with 9 bases matching TRBD1. The CDR3 bases are TGCGCCGGCAGCCAATACAACGAACAGGGGGCAACCTACGAGCAGTACTTC. Translated: CAGSQYNEQGATYEQYF.